A selection of T cell receptor beta chains follows, all from one sample in a study of spatial heterogeneity in lung cancer. Each CDR3 protein is one row after TCRdb ran MiXCR on the 5' RACE reads. Here the sample spans fewer than 100,000 distinct CDR3 sequences, roughly a fifth being singletons. Source: PBMCs, taken at follow-up. Source of these receptors: a male donor with early-stage non-small cell lung cancer. Both conserved end residues are part of each CDR3. A D gene is named only where the DNA matches it firmly. Clone size is not always given. Where it is, it says once, few, many or a class for expanded clones.

TRBJ1-1 | TRBV2 | few | . | CASRPNRVWFEAFF | TGTGCCAGCAGGCCCAACAGGGTATGGTTTGAAGCTTTCTTT
TRBJ2-1 | TRBV20-1 | few | . | CSARDLRGALDEQFF | TGCAGTGCTAGAGATCTTCGAGGGGCCCTCGATGAGCAGTTCTTC
TRBJ2-3 | TRBV20-1 | . | . | CSAPPSPTDTQYF | TGCAGTGCCCCTCCAAGCCCCACAGATACGCAGTATTTT
TRBJ2-1 | TRBV11-2 | medium-sized | . | CASSLSAGGSRNEQFF | TGTGCCAGCAGCTTAAGCGCCGGGGGCTCCAGAAATGAGCAGTTCTTC
TRBJ2-5 | TRBV27 | . | TRBD1 | CARTGGCETQYF | TGTGCCAGGACAGGGGGGTGTGAGACCCAGTACTTC
TRBJ2-5 | TRBV7-9 | . | . | CASSLGLGLETQYF | TGTGCCAGCAGCTTAGGTCTCGGGTTGGAGACCCAGTACTTC
TRBJ2-7 | TRBV3-1 | . | TRBD2 | CASSRQEVAGVEQYF | TGTGCCAGCAGCCGCCAGGAAGTAGCGGGAGTCGAGCAGTACTTC
TRBJ2-7 | TRBV10-3 | few | . | CAISERLEGPSYEQYF | TGTGCCATCAGTGAGCGCCTAGAGGGTCCCTCCTACGAGCAGTACTTC
TRBJ2-3 | TRBV10-3 | . | . | CAISEGWETDTQYF | TGTGCCATCAGTGAAGGCTGGGAAACAGATACGCAGTATTTT
TRBJ2-1 | TRBV20-1 | many | . | CSANTGHNEQFF | TGCAGTGCTAATACGGGGCACAATGAGCAGTTCTTC
TRBJ2-2 | TRBV7-2 | . | TRBD1 | CASSTGQGRTGELFF | TGTGCCAGCAGCACCGGACAGGGGCGCACCGGGGAGCTGTTTTTT
TRBJ1-1 | TRBV24-1 | many | TRBD1 | CATSEPGQRNTEAFF | TGTGCCACCAGTGAGCCGGGACAGCGGAACACTGAAGCTTTCTTT
TRBJ1-1 | TRBV30 | . | . | CAWSWGGENTEAFF | TGTGCCTGGAGTTGGGGGGGAGAGAACACTGAAGCTTTCTTT
TRBJ2-3 | TRBV5-1 | . | TRBD2 | CASSPGLAGADTQYF | TGCGCCAGCAGCCCGGGACTAGCGGGGGCAGATACGCAGTATTTT
TRBJ1-1 | TRBV20-1 | few | . | CSALTPLLGAFF | TGCAGTGCTCTGACTCCCCTTCTCGGTGCTTTCTTT
TRBJ2-1 | TRBV20-1 | few | TRBD2 | CSAGLTSGGNEQFF | TGCAGTGCTGGGCTGACTAGCGGGGGGAATGAGCAGTTCTTC
TRBJ1-1 | TRBV7-9 | many | . | CASSTALAKADTEAFF | TGTGCCAGCAGCACCGCCCTGGCAAAGGCGGACACTGAAGCTTTCTTT
TRBJ1-3 | TRBV27 | many | . | CASSLQGSSGNTIYF | TGTGCCAGCAGTTTACAGGGTAGTTCTGGAAACACCATATATTTT
TRBJ2-6 | TRBV7-8 | few | TRBD1 | CASSGRGGIGSSGANVLTF | TGTGCCAGCAGCGGGAGAGGGGGCATTGGAAGCTCTGGGGCCAACGTCCTGACTTTC
TRBJ2-1 | TRBV24-1 | . | TRBD2 | CATSDLGVAGRGNEQFF | TGTGCCACCAGTGATTTGGGAGTAGCGGGGCGAGGAAATGAGCAGTTCTTC
TRBJ2-1 | TRBV27 | . | TRBD2 | CASFESGRGVYNEQFF | TGTGCCAGCTTTGAGAGCGGGAGAGGCGTTTACAATGAGCAGTTCTTC
TRBJ2-5 | TRBV4-1 | few | . | CASSQVDRRQETQYF | TGCGCCAGCAGCCAAGTTGACAGGAGGCAAGAGACCCAGTACTTC
TRBJ2-5 | TRBV19 | . | . | CASTSGRREETQYF | TGTGCCAGTACCTCCGGGCGGAGAGAAGAGACCCAGTACTTC
TRBJ2-1 | TRBV14 | . | . | CASSPSGNEQFF | TGTGCCAGCAGCCCTAGTGGCAATGAGCAGTTCTTC
TRBJ2-5 | TRBV20-1 | . | TRBD2 | CSASSGMSETQYF | TGCAGTGCTAGTAGCGGGATGAGCGAGACCCAGTACTTC
TRBJ2-1 | TRBV12-3/TRBV12-4 | many | TRBD2 | CASSPWTSGVYNEQFF | TGTGCCAGCAGCCCATGGACTAGCGGGGTTTACAATGAGCAGTTCTTC
TRBJ1-2 | TRBV6-2/TRBV6-3 | . | . | CASNNRNHYGYTF | TGTGCCAGCAACAACAGGAACCACTATGGCTACACCTTC
TRBJ1-6 | TRBV10-3 | . | . | CAIRAMGGNSPLHF | TGTGCCATCAGGGCGATGGGGGGAAATTCACCCCTCCACTTT
TRBJ2-7 | TRBV6-2/TRBV6-3 | . | . | CASSGSWRPEQYF | TGTGCCAGCAGCGGGAGCTGGAGGCCCGAGCAGTACTTC
TRBJ1-1 | TRBV20-1 | few | . | CSAESNTEAFF | TGCAGTGCGGAGTCGAACACTGAAGCTTTCTTT
TRBJ2-5 | TRBV3-1 | . | . | CASSRETQYF | TGTGCCAGCAGCCGAGAGACCCAGTACTTC
TRBJ2-1 | TRBV7-6 | many | TRBD2 | CASTPGGIYNEQFF | TGTGCCAGCACCCCCGGGGGGATCTACAATGAGCAGTTCTTC
TRBJ2-1 | TRBV9 | . | TRBD1 | CASSDRTGPNEQFF | TGTGCCAGCAGCGACAGGACAGGTCCCAATGAGCAGTTCTTC
TRBJ1-1 | TRBV27 | few | TRBD1 | CASSLLGTGVRGNTEAFF | TGTGCCAGCAGTTTACTAGGGACAGGGGTGAGGGGGAACACTGAAGCTTTCTTT
TRBJ1-2 | TRBV7-2 | . | . | CASSLQGSYTF | TGTGCCAGCAGCTTACAGGGAAGCTACACCTTC
TRBJ2-3 | TRBV2 | few | . | CASSVGGSTDTQYF | TGTGCCAGCAGTGTAGGGGGGAGCACAGATACGCAGTATTTT
TRBJ2-3 | TRBV19 | few | . | CASGTGFLTDTQYF | TGTGCCAGTGGGACTGGCTTCCTCACAGATACGCAGTATTTT
TRBJ1-5 | TRBV12-3/TRBV12-4 | many | . | CASSDSLNQPQHF | TGTGCCAGCAGTGACAGCCTCAATCAGCCCCAGCATTTT
TRBJ2-5 | TRBV23-1 | . | . | CASSQVPGTHRETQYF | TGCGCCAGCAGTCAAGTTCCGGGAACCCATAGAGAGACCCAGTACTTC
TRBJ1-1 | TRBV20-1 | . | TRBD1 | CSATTGVGEAFF | TGCAGTGCTACTACAGGGGTTGGTGAAGCTTTCTTT
TRBJ2-3 | TRBV29-1 | . | TRBD2 | CSVEVGLAAPDTQYF | TGCAGCGTTGAAGTTGGACTAGCGGCCCCAGATACGCAGTATTTT
TRBJ2-1 | TRBV20-1 | . | . | CSASTGVGNEQFF | TGCAGTGCTAGCACGGGGGTGGGGAATGAGCAGTTCTTC
TRBJ1-5 | TRBV4-1 | . | . | CASSQEQGQPQHF | TGCGCCAGCAGCCAAGAACAGGGCCAGCCCCAGCATTTT
TRBJ2-7 | TRBV20-1 | . | . | CSARERAEYYEQYF | TGCAGTGCTAGAGAGCGGGCGGAATACTACGAGCAGTACTTC
TRBJ1-1 | TRBV2 | many | TRBD1 | CASGLNRGQNTEAFF | TGTGCCAGCGGGCTAAACAGGGGGCAGAACACTGAAGCTTTCTTT
TRBJ1-5 | TRBV18 | few | TRBD1 | CASSIRTGREQPQHF | TGTGCCAGCTCGATCAGGACAGGGAGGGAGCAGCCCCAGCATTTT
TRBJ1-1 | TRBV6-2/TRBV6-3 | . | TRBD1 | CASSYSGTGNTEAFF | TGTGCCAGCAGTTATTCCGGGACAGGGAACACTGAAGCTTTCTTT
TRBJ2-3 | TRBV5-1 | few | . | CASSEGQKDTQYF | TGCGCCAGCAGCGAAGGGCAGAAAGATACGCAGTATTTT
TRBJ2-3 | TRBV18 | many | TRBD1 | CASSPTGQGAADTQYF | TGTGCCAGCTCACCTACAGGACAGGGGGCGGCAGATACGCAGTATTTT
TRBJ2-3 | TRBV20-1 | . | TRBD2 | CSARSGSGFTDTQYF | TGCAGTGCTCGTTCCGGTAGCGGGTTCACAGATACGCAGTATTTT
TRBJ1-2 | TRBV24-1 | . | TRBD1 | CATSVEGTGGIYGYTF | TGTGCCACCAGTGTGGAAGGGACAGGGGGTATCTATGGCTACACCTTC
TRBJ2-1 | TRBV7-2 | . | . | CASTPQAYNEQFF | TGTGCCAGCACCCCCCAGGCCTACAATGAGCAGTTCTTC
TRBJ1-1 | TRBV7-9 | few | . | CASSKQREAFF | TGTGCCAGCAGCAAACAGCGTGAAGCTTTCTTT
TRBJ1-1 | TRBV5-4 | many | TRBD1 | CASSNDRGEAFF | TGTGCCAGCAGCAACGACAGGGGCGAAGCTTTCTTT
TRBJ1-5 | TRBV15 | . | TRBD1 | CATSRNRGSNQPQHF | TGTGCCACCAGCAGGAACAGGGGGAGCAATCAGCCCCAGCATTTT